One sample yielded the 30 T cell receptor beta chains listed below, sequenced in a study of OX40 agonist ivuxolimab in advanced cancers. Profiled with immunoSEQ multiplex PCR; TCRdb holds only in-frame clones, not every one. There are more than 70,000 clones in the sample; roughly nine tenths occur only once, and approximately 9.1% lies in the top ten. The sample was CD4+ or CD8+ T cells sorted from blood, taken in a trial of the OX40 agonist ivuxolimab. The receptors shown here come from an adult with an advanced solid tumor such as melanoma, head and neck, liver or kidney cancer.

This sequence joins TRBV5-6 and TRBJ2-5; no clear D gene. Deletions cut 0 bases from V and 4 bases from J, with 10 bases between. Germline CDR1 and CDR2: SGHDT and YYEEEE. The CDR3 extends over 14 amino acids. CDR3 region: CASSLGPEGETQYF. As DNA, the CDR3 is TGTGCCAGCAGCTTGGGCCCCGAAGGAGAGACCCAGTACTTC.

The gene calls are TRBV9 and TRBJ2-2, with D possibly TRBD2 on 6 matching bases. The CDR3 is 14 residues long. V was cut by 3 bases and J by 6 bases, with 12 bases left in between. Germline V gene sequence: CDR1 SGDLS, CDR2 YYNGEE. The CDR3 reads CASSARLGAGELFF. As DNA, the CDR3 is TGTGCCAGCAGCGCGCGACTAGGCGCCGGGGAGCTGTTTTTT.

In nucleotides, the CDR3 is TGCGCCAGCAGCCAAGTTGGTGTTTGGGGGGCCAACTATGGCTACACCTTC. Amino acid sequence: CASSQVGVWGANYGYTF. J is TRBJ1-2 and V is TRBV4-1; a weak D match, TRBD1 (6 bases). The CDR3 length is 17 residues. Germline V gene lookup returns CDR1 MGHRA and CDR2 YSYEKL. V lost 1 base, J lost 2 bases, and 17 bases lay in between.

The V and J genes are TRBV18 and TRBJ2-1, with TRBD2 matching 9 bases. With V trimmed by 4 bases and J by 3 bases, 7 bases remained unmatched. CDR3 size: 16 residues. Looked up from germline, CDR1 is KGHSH and CDR2 is LQKENI. The CDR3 loop is CASSQIAGVGYNEQFF. As DNA, the CDR3 is TGTGCCAGCTCACAAATAGCGGGAGTGGGCTACAATGAGCAGTTCTTC.

The rearrangement links TRBV10-3 to TRBJ2-7; 12 bases align to TRBD2. Germline CDR1 ENHRY, CDR2 SYGVKD. Trimming cost V 6 bases and J 4 bases; bases outside gene matches: 4. The CDR3 runs 14 residues. The CDR3 is CAIRRTSGDYEQYF. CDR3 in DNA: TGTGCCATCAGGAGGACTAGCGGGGATTACGAGCAGTACTTC.

V is TRBV10-1 and J is TRBJ2-1; 10 bases align to TRBD2. The CDR3 is made up of 15 amino acids. V shed 2 bases and J 7 bases; nucleotides not matched to a gene: 5. In germline, CDR1 is WNHNN, CDR2 SYGVQD (reference sequence). The CDR3 bases are TGCGCCAGCAGTGAGGGCAGCGGGAGGGCAAATGAGCAGTTCTTC. Translating it yields CASSEGSGRANEQFF.

The table lists this clone with a count of one. The gene calls are TRBV19 and TRBJ1-1; D is possibly TRBD1 (5 bases). Germline V CDR1 and CDR2: LNHDA, SQIVND (reference sequence). V was cut by 4 bases and J by 5 bases, with 11 bases left in between. The CDR3 has 13 residues. The CDR3 loop is CASSKWGSTEAFF. In nucleotides, the CDR3 is TGTGCCAGTAGTAAGTGGGGGTCAACTGAAGCTTTCTTT.

V usage is TRBV9 and J usage is TRBJ1-3; D possibly corresponds to TRBD1 (5 bases). Germline CDR1 is SGDLS and CDR2 is YYNGEE. V lost 4 bases and J lost 2, with 13 bases in between. The CDR3 has 15 residues. The CDR3 sequence: CASSPQGAAGNTIYF. CDR3 nucleotides: TGTGCCAGCAGCCCCCAGGGTGCAGCTGGAAACACCATATATTTT. Complete variable domain (other parts from reference TRBV9 and TRBJ1-3): DSGVTQTPKHLITATGQRVTLRCSPRSGDLSVYWYQQSLDQGLQFLIQYYNGEERAKGNILERFSAQQFPDLHSELNLSSLELGDSALYFCASSPQGAAGNTIYFGEGSWLTVV.

The gene calls are TRBV7-3 and TRBJ1-1; the D is unclear. CDR3 length: 13 amino acids. The germline gives CDR1 SGHTA, CDR2 FQGTGA. V lost 1 base and J lost 7, with 10 bases in between. The CDR3 coding sequence is TGTGCCAGCAGCTTAATAGGGCAGCTTGAAGCTTTCTTT. Protein: CASSLIGQLEAFF.

The chain joins TRBV19 to TRBJ2-1; TRBD2 matches 7 bases. Per germline, CDR1 LNHDA and CDR2 SQIVND (reference sequence). V dropped 7 bases and J dropped 3; count of bases not matched to a gene: 9. The CDR3 consists of 15 residues. CDR3 sequence reads: CASTRDGGNYNEQFF. DNA of the CDR3: TGTGCCAGTACCCGGGACGGGGGGAACTACAATGAGCAGTTCTTC.

In this sample, this clone turned up once. The DNA of the CDR3 is TGTGCCACCAGCAGAGATCAGGGAAACTATGGCTACACCTTC. Protein: CATSRDQGNYGYTF. The chain links TRBV15 to TRBJ1-2; tentative D call: TRBD1 (5 bases). The CDR3 spans 14 residues. The V end was cut by 0 bases, the J end by 2 bases, with 7 bases between. From germline, CDR1 is LNHNV and CDR2 YYDKDF (reference sequence).

The chain employs TRBV5-1 and TRBJ2-3; TRBD2 matches at 14 bases. The germline gives CDR1 SGHRS, CDR2 YFSETQ. The CDR3 spans 17 residues. V dropped 4 bases and J dropped 5; count of bases not matched to a gene: 9. CDR3 nucleotides: TGCGCCAGCAGCAAACTGACTAGCGGGGGGGATGGAGATACGCAGTATTTT. Amino acid sequence: CASSKLTSGGDGDTQYF.

The genes are TRBV5-6 and TRBJ2-5; possibly TRBD1 for D (6 bases). CDR3 length equals 15 residues. Per the germline V gene, CDR1 is SGHDT and CDR2 is YYEEEE. Trimming removed 4 bases from V and 1 base from J, with 14 bases in between. CDR3 sequence: CASSPRQVGQETQYF. For the CDR3, the DNA is TGTGCCAGCAGCCCCCGACAGGTGGGCCAAGAGACCCAGTACTTC.

The chain links TRBV6-6 to TRBJ2-1; tentatively, D is TRBD2 (6 bases). The CDR3 loop spans 14 amino acids. With 0 bases removed from V and 8 bases from J, the gap between germline ends came to 11 bases. CDR1 and CDR2 from the germline V gene are MNHNY and SVGAGI (reference sequence). The chain's CDR3 is CASSYSIGGDEQFF. The CDR3 region has the DNA TGTGCCAGCAGTTACTCGATCGGCGGGGATGAGCAGTTCTTC.

This chain links TRBV7-2 with TRBJ2-7; TRBD2 is a possible D gene (7 bases). The CDR3 has 15 amino acids. The V end was cut by 5 bases, the J end by 0 bases, with 14 bases between. Germline V gene data show CDR1 as SGHTA and CDR2 as FQGNSA. The CDR3 bases are TGTGCCAGCAGCAGGGAGGGGGGGAGCTCCTACGAGCAGTACTTC. Its translation is CASSREGGSSYEQYF.

The J gene is TRBJ2-5, the V gene TRBV7-9; 7 nucleotides align to TRBD2. CDR3 length: 15 amino acids. In germline, CDR1 is SEHNR, CDR2 FQNEAQ (reference sequence). V was pared by 1 base and J by 7 bases, with 9 bases of the junction left unmatched. The CDR3, as DNA: TGTGCCAGCAGCTTAGGCACGGGAGGCCTCGTGACCCAGTACTTC. Amino acid sequence: CASSLGTGGLVTQYF.

The chain combines TRBV7-3 with TRBJ2-3, with D possibly being TRBD2 (5 bases). The CDR3 runs to 13 residues. Trimming took 7 bases from V and 4 from J, leaving 12 bases between them. Germline values: CDR1 SGHTA, CDR2 FQGTGA. CDR3 in amino acids: CASNRGPADTQYF. The DNA of the CDR3 is TGTGCCAGCAACAGAGGGCCAGCAGATACGCAGTATTTT.

This clone was seen a single time. V gene TRBV7-6 combines with J gene TRBJ2-7; no firm D call. Trimming took off 5 bases at V and 6 bases at J, with 20 bases between the two ends. The CDR3 contains 15 residues. Looked up from germline, CDR1 is SGHVS and CDR2 is FNYEAQ. The chain's CDR3 is CASSRTLGTTREQYF. CDR3 sequence (DNA): TGTGCCAGCAGCCGAACCCTAGGCACCACTCGCGAGCAGTACTTC.

The chain employs TRBV6-1 and TRBJ1-1; the D is unclear. CDR3 size: 12 residues. Germline V gene lookup returns CDR1 MNHNS and CDR2 SASEGT. V lost 1 base and J 6 bases, leaving 6 bases between the germline ends. In DNA form, the CDR3 reads TGTGCCAGCAGTGAAGTAGGGCCTGAAGCTTTCTTT. Amino acids: CASSEVGPEAFF.

The chain uses TRBV9 and TRBJ2-1; 8 bases agree with TRBD2. Germline CDR1 reads SGDLS; CDR2 reads YYNGEE. Trimming took 0 bases from V and 6 from J; bases not matched to a gene: 14. The CDR3 has 18 amino acids. The CDR3 protein is CASSVGIGGAPGFNEQFF. CDR3 nucleotide sequence: TGTGCCAGCAGCGTAGGAATCGGGGGGGCCCCGGGGTTCAATGAGCAGTTCTTC. The full variable domain, in which reference TRBV9 and TRBJ2-1 provide the parts outside the CDR3, is DSGVTQTPKHLITATGQRVTLRCSPRSGDLSVYWYQQSLDQGLQFLIQYYNGEERAKGNILERFSAQQFPDLHSELNLSSLELGDSALYFCASSVGIGGAPGFNEQFFGPGTRLTVL.

This clone was observed at least ten times. The chain is built from TRBV6-6 and TRBJ1-5; no reliable D call. V lost 8 bases, J lost 1 base, and 12 bases lay in between. Germline assignment: CDR1 MNHNY and CDR2 SVGAGI (reference sequence). The CDR3 consists of 14 residues. DNA for the CDR3: TGTGCCAGCTTTGAGGGTTTAAGCAATCAGCCCCAGCATTTT. The encoded protein is CASFEGLSNQPQHF.

This clone has just a few counts. The gene calls are TRBV5-1 and TRBJ2-5; D is possibly TRBD1 or TRBD2 (5 bases each). The V gene lost 7 bases and the J gene lost 1 base, with 17 bases spanning the gap. Looked up from germline, CDR1 is SGHRS and CDR2 is YFSETQ. This CDR3 contains 15 residues. CDR3 sequence: CASGQGSPLQETQYF. CDR3 coding DNA: TGCGCCAGCGGACAAGGGAGTCCCCTCCAAGAGACCCAGTACTTC.

The rearrangement joins TRBV7-9 to TRBJ2-7; the D is unclear. The CDR3 sequence is 15 residues long. CDR1 and CDR2 (germline): SEHNR, FQNEAQ (reference sequence). Trimming pared 1 base from V and 2 bases from J, leaving 12 bases between. CDR3 region: CASSLGPLTAYEQYF. CDR3 coding DNA: TGTGCCAGCAGCTTAGGCCCCCTAACCGCCTACGAGCAGTACTTC.

The chain couples TRBV5-1 to TRBJ2-7, with unresolved D. This CDR3 contains 14 residues. Germline V gene lookup returns CDR1 SGHRS and CDR2 YFSETQ. V was shortened by 0 bases and J by 2 bases, with 9 bases between the two germline ends. The CDR3 loop reads CASSLEGRAYEQYF. In nucleotides, the CDR3 is TGCGCCAGCAGCTTGGAAGGCAGAGCCTACGAGCAGTACTTC.

Only a few counts were recorded for this clone. At the DNA level, this CDR3 is encoded by other sequences in the same sample as well. This sequence joins TRBV5-1 and TRBJ2-7; either TRBD1 or TRBD2 may fit D (5 bases each). V lost 0 bases, J lost 0 bases, and 10 bases lay in between. Germline CDR1 is SGHRS and CDR2 is YFSETQ. The CDR3 has 15 residues. The CDR3 is CASSLAPGLSYEQYF. As DNA, the CDR3 is TGCGCCAGCAGCTTGGCACCGGGGCTCTCCTACGAGCAGTACTTC. Full variable domain (missing parts from reference TRBV5-1 and TRBJ2-7): KAGVTQTPRYLIKTRGQQVTLSCSPISGHRSVSWYQQTPGQGLQFLFEYFSETQRNKGNFPGRFSGRQFSNSRSEMNVSTLELGDSALYLCASSLAPGLSYEQYFGPGTRLTVT.

This chain links TRBV19 with TRBJ2-7; 7 bases are a match to TRBD2. This CDR3 region has 13 residues. CDR1 and CDR2 from the germline V gene are LNHDA and SQIVND (reference sequence). Losses at the gene ends were 6 bases for V and 6 bases for J; bases not matched to a gene: 8. The CDR3 reads CASRGRGVSEQYF. CDR3 DNA sequence: TGTGCCAGTAGAGGGAGGGGAGTCTCCGAGCAGTACTTC.

The chain has TRBV1 and TRBJ2-1; the D segment call TRBD2 is taken from the table without a DNA check. TRBV1 is shown as a pseudogene. This CDR3 has 23 residues. In nucleotides, the CDR3 is TGCACCAGCAGCCAAGATCATGGGGAGACATCTTCCCCTAGACGGAGGGGCTACAATGAGCAGTTCTTC. Translated: CTSSQDHGETSSPRRRGYNEQFF.

V and J are TRBV6-1 and TRBJ2-7; D uncertain. This CDR3 is built from 11 residues. Germline V gene data show CDR1 as MNHNS and CDR2 as SASEGT. V was cut by 8 bases and J by 0 bases, with 5 bases left in between. The CDR3 reads CASGNSYEQYF. CDR3 nucleotide sequence: TGTGCCAGCGGGAACTCCTACGAGCAGTACTTC.

This clone showed up just once. The chain recombines TRBV20-1 with TRBJ2-5, with no clear D. This CDR3 spans 10 amino acids. Germline V gene data show CDR1 as DFQATT and CDR2 as SNEGSKA (reference sequence). Trimming took off 3 bases at V and 9 bases at J, with 8 bases between the two ends. The CDR3 spells CSARREAQYF. The CDR3 bases are TGCAGTGCTAGGCGTGAGGCCCAGTACTTC.

The rearrangement joins TRBV9 to TRBJ2-3, with D maybe TRBD2 (5 bases). Germline V gene lookup returns CDR1 SGDLS and CDR2 YYNGEE. V lost 0 bases and J 5 bases, leaving 10 bases between the germline ends. The CDR3 has 14 residues. CDR3 nucleotide sequence: TGTGCCAGCAGCGTAGGACCCCGGGGAGATACGCAGTATTTT. Protein: CASSVGPRGDTQYF.